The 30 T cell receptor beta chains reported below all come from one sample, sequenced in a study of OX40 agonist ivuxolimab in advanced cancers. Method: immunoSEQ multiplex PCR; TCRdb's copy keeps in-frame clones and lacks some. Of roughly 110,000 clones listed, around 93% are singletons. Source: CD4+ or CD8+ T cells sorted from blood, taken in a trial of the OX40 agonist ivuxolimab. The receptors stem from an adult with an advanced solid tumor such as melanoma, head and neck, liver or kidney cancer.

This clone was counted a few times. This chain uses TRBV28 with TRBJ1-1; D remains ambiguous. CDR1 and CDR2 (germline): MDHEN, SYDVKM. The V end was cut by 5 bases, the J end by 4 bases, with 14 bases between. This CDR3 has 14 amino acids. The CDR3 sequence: CASSPMQGPTEAFF. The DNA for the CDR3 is TGTGCCAGCAGTCCTATGCAAGGACCCACTGAAGCTTTCTTT.

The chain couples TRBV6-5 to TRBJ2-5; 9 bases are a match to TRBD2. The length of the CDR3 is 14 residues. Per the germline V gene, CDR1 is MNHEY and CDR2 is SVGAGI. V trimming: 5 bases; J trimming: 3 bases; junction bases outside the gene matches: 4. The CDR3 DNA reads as TGTGCCAGCAGTAGCCCTAGCGGGAAAGAGACCCAGTACTTC. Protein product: CASSSPSGKETQYF.

CDR3 DNA: TGTGCCAGCAGCCCCAGAGATGCAACTAATGAAAAACTGTTTTTT. This gives the protein CASSPRDATNEKLFF. The chain carries TRBV28 and TRBJ1-4; D unresolved. With 6 bases removed from V and 0 bases from J, the gap between germline ends came to 11 bases. Germline CDR1 and CDR2: MDHEN and SYDVKM. This CDR3 has 15 residues.

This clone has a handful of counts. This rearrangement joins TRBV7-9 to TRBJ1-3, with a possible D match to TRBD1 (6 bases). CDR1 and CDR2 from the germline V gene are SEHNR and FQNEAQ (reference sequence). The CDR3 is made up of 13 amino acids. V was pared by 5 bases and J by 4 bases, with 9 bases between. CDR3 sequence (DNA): TGTGCCAGCAGCCTCGACAGGGGAAACACCATATATTTT. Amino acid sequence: CASSLDRGNTIYF. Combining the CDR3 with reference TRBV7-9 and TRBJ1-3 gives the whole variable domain DTGVSQNPRHKITKRGQNVTFRCDPISEHNRLYWYRQTLGQGPEFLTYFQNEAQLEKSRLLSDRFSAERPKGSFSTLEIQRTEQGDSAMYLCASSLDRGNTIYFGEGSWLTVV.

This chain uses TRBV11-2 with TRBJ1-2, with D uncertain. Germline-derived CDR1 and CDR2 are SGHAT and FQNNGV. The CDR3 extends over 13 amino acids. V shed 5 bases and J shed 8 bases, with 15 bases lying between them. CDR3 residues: CASSQGLARGYTF. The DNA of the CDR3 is TGTGCCAGCAGCCAAGGCCTAGCAAGGGGCTACACCTTC.

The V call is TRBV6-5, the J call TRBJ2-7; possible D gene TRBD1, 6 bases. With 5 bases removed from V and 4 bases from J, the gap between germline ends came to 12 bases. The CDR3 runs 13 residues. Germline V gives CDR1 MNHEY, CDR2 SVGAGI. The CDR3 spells CASSGRDKYEQYF. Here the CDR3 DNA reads TGTGCCAGCAGTGGCCGGGACAAATACGAGCAGTACTTC.

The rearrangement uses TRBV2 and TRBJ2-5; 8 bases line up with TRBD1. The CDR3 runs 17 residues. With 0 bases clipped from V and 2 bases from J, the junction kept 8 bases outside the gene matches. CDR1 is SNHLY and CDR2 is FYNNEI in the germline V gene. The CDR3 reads CASSEAMQGARQETQYF. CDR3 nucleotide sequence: TGTGCCAGCAGTGAAGCGATGCAGGGGGCGCGACAAGAGACCCAGTACTTC.

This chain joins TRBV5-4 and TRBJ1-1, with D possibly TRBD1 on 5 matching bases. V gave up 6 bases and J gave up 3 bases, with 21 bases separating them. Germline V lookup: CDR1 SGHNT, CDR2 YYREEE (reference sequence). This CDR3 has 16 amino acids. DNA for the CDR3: TGTGCCAGCACCGGGGGAAAGGGGAAGTGGTACACTGAAGCTTTCTTT. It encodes CASTGGKGKWYTEAFF.

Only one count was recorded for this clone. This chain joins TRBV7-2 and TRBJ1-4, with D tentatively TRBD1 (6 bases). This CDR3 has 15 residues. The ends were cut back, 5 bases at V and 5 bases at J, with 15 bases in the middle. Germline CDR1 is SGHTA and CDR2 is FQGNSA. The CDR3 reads CASSKGGQRNEKLFF. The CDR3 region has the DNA TGTGCCAGCAGCAAAGGCGGACAGCGGAATGAAAAACTGTTTTTT.

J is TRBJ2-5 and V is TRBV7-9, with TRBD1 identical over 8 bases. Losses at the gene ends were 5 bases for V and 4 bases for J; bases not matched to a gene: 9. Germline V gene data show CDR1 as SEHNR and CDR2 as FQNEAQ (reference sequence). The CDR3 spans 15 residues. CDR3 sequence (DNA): TGTGCCAGCAGCCTCAACCGACAGGGGCGAGAGACCCAGTACTTC. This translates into CASSLNRQGRETQYF. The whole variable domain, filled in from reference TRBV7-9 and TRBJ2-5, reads DTGVSQNPRHKITKRGQNVTFRCDPISEHNRLYWYRQTLGQGPEFLTYFQNEAQLEKSRLLSDRFSAERPKGSFSTLEIQRTEQGDSAMYLCASSLNRQGRETQYFGPGTRLLVL.

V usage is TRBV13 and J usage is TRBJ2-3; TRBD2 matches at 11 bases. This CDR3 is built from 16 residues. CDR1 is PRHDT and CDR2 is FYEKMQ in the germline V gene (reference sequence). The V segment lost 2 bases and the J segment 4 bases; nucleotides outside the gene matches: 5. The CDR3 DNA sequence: TGTGCCAGCAGCTTATTATCACTAGCGGGAGCAGATACGCAGTATTTT. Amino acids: CASSLLSLAGADTQYF.

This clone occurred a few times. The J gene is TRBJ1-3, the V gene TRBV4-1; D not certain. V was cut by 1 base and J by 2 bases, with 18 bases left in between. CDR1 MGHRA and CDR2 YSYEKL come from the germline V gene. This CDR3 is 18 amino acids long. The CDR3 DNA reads TGCGCCAGCAGCCAAGGGCCCCCGGGAGGGAGCGCTGGAAACACCATATATTTT. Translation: CASSQGPPGGSAGNTIYF.

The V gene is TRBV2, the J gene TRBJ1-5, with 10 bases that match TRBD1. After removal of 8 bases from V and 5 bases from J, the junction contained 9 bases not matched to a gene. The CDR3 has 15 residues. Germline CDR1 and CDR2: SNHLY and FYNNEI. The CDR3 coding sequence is TGTGCCAGCTGCCGGGACAGGGGTTCCGATCAGCCCCAGCATTTT. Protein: CASCRDRGSDQPQHF.

The CDR3 DNA follows: TGTGCCAGCAGCTTGGGTCTTAACTCTGGAAACACCATATATTTT. It yields the protein CASSLGLNSGNTIYF. The gene calls are TRBV11-3 and TRBJ1-3; D is uncertain. V was clipped by 3 bases and J by 0 bases, with 9 bases between them. The CDR3 is made up of 15 amino acids. Germline assignment: CDR1 SGHNT and CDR2 YENEEA.

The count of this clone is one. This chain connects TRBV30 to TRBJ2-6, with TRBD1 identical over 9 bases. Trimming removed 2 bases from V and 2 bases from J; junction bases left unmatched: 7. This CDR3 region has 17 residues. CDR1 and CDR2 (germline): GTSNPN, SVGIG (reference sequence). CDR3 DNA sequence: TGTGCCTGGAGTACGACGGGACAGGGACCTGGGGCCAACGTCCTGACTTTC. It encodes CAWSTTGQGPGANVLTF.

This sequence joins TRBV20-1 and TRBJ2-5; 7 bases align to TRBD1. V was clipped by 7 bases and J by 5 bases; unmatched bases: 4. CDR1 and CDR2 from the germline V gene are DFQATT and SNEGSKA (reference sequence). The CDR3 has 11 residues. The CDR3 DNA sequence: TGCAGTGTTCGAGGGGGCGAGACCCAGTACTTC. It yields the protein CSVRGGETQYF.

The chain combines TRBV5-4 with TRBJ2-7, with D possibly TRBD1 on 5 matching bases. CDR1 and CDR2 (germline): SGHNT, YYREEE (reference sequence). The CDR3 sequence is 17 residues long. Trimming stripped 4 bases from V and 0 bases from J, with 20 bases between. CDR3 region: CASSTWGLARSSYEQYF. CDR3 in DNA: TGTGCCAGCAGCACCTGGGGCCTGGCCAGGAGCTCCTACGAGCAGTACTTC. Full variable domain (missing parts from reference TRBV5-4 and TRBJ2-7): ETGVTQSPTHLIKTRGQQVTLRCSSQSGHNTVSWYQQALGQGPQFIFQYYREEENGRGNFPPRFSGLQFPNYSSELNVNALELDDSALYLCASSTWGLARSSYEQYFGPGTRLTVT.

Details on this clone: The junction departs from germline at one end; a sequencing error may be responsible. The CDR3 protein is CASSQPDLGALF. The DNA for the CDR3 is TGCGCCAGCAGCCAACCCGACCTCGGGGCACTCTTC. The chain recombines TRBV4-1 with TRBJ2-1; the D call may be TRBD1 or TRBD2 (5 bases each). CDR1 and CDR2 (germline): MGHRA, YSYEKL. This CDR3 spans 12 amino acids.

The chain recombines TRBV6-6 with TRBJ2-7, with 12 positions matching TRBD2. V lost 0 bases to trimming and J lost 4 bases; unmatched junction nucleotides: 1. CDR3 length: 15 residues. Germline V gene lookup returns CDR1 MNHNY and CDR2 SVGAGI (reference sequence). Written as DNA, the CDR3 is TGTGCCAGCAGTTACTCGGGGACTAGCGGGTACGAGCAGTACTTC. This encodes CASSYSGTSGYEQYF.

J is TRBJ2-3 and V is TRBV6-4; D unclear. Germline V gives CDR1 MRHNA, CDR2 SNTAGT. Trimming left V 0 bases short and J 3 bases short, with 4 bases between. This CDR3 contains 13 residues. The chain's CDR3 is CASSDSATDTQYF. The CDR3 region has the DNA TGTGCCAGCAGTGACTCGGCGACAGATACGCAGTATTTT.

This CDR3 is CASSFREKLFF. The DNA for the CDR3 is TGTGCCAGCAGTTTCCGTGAAAAACTGTTTTTT. The chain carries TRBV28 and TRBJ1-4; D gene ambiguous. Trimming removed 3 bases at V and 7 bases at J, with 3 bases between. CDR3 length equals 11 residues. The germline CDR1 and CDR2 sequences are MDHEN and SYDVKM. Supplemented by reference TRBV28 and TRBJ1-4, the full variable domain reads DVKVTQSSRYLVKRTGEKVFLECVQDMDHENMFWYRQDPGLGLRLIYFSYDVKMKEKGDIPEGYSVSREKKERFSLILESASTNQTSMYLCASSFREKLFFGSGTQLSVL.

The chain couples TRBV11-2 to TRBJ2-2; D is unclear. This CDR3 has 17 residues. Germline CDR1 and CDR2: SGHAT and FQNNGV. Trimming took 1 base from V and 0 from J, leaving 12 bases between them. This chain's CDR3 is CASSLATTLANTGELFF. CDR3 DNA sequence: TGTGCCAGCAGCTTAGCCACTACACTCGCGAACACCGGGGAGCTGTTTTTT.

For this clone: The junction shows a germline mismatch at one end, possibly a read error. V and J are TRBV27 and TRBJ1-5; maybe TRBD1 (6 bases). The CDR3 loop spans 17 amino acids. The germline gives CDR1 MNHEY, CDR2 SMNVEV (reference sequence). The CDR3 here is CASSVSPGHNPNQPQHF. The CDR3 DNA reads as TGTGCCAGCAGTGTATCGCCGGGACATAATCCCAATCAGCCCCAGCATTTT.

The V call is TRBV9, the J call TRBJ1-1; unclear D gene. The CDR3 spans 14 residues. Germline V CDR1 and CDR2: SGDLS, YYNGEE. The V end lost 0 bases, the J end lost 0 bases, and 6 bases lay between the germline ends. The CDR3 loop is CASSVGQVNTEAFF. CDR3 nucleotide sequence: TGTGCCAGCAGCGTAGGGCAGGTGAACACTGAAGCTTTCTTT.

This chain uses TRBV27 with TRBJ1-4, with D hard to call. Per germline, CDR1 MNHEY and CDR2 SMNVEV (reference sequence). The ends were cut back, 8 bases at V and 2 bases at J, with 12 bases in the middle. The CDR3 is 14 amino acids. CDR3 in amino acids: CASGTRRTNEKLFF. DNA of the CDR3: TGTGCCAGCGGAACTCGGAGGACTAATGAAAAACTGTTTTTT. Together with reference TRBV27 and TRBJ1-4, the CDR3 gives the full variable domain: EAQVTQNPRYLITVTGKKLTVTCSQNMNHEYMSWYRQDPGLGLRQIYYSMNVEVTDKGDVPEGYKVSRKEKRNFPLILESPSPNQTSLYFCASGTRRTNEKLFFGSGTQLSVL.

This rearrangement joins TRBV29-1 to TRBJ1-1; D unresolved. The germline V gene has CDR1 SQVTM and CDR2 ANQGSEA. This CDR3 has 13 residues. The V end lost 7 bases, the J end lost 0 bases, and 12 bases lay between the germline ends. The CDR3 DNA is TGCAGCGCTCGGACGGTCATGAACACTGAAGCTTTCTTT. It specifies CSARTVMNTEAFF.

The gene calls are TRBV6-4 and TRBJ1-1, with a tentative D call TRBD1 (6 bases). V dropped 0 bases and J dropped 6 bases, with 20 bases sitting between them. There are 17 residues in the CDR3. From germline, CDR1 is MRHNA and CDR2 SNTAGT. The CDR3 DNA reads TGTGCCAGCAGTGACTCGTTTAATCCGGGGGCGACTGCTGAAGCTTTCTTT. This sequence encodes CASSDSFNPGATAEAFF.

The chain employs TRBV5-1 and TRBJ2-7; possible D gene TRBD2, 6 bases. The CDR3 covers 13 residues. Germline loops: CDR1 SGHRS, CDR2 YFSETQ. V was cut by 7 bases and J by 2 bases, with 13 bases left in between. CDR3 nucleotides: TGCGCCAGCGCTCCGCGGGACCCCTACGAGCAGTACTTC. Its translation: CASAPRDPYEQYF.

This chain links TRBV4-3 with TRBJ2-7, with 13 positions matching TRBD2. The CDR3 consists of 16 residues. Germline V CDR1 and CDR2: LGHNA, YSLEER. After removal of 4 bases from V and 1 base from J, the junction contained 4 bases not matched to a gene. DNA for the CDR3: TGCGCCAGCAGCCCACTAGCGGGGGGGGAATCCTACGAGCAGTACTTC. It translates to CASSPLAGGESYEQYF.

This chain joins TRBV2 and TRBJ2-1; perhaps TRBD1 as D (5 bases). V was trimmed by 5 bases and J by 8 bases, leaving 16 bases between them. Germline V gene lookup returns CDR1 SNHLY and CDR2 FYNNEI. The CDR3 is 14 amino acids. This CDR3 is CASSLIVWGDEQFF. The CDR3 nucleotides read TGTGCCAGCAGTCTGATTGTATGGGGCGATGAGCAGTTCTTC.